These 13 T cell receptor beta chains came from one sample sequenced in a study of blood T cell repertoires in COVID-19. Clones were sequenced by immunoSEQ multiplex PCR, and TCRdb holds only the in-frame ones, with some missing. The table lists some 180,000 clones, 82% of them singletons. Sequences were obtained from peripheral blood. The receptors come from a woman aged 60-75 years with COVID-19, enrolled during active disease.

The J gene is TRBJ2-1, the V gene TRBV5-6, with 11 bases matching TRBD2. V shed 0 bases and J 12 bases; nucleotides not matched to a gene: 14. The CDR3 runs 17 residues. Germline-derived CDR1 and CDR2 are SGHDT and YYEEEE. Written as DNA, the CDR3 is TGTGCCAGCAGCTTGGGAGCCGGGACTAGCGGTTCTTCTGGGCAGTTCTTC. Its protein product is CASSLGAGTSGSSGQFF.

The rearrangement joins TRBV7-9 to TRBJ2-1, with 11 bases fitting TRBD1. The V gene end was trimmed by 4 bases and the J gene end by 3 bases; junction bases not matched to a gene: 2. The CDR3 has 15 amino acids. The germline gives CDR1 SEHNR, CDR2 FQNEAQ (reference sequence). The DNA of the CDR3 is TGTGCCAGCAGCTCGGACAGGGGGCTCTACAATGAGCAGTTCTTC. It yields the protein CASSSDRGLYNEQFF.

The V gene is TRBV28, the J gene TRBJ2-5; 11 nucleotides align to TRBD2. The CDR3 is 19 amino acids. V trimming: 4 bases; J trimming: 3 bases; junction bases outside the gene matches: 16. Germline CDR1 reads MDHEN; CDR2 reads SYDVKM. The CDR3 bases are TGTGCCAGCAGTTCAATAGCGGGGGGGCCATTTAATGAAAAAGAGACCCAGTACTTC. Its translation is CASSSIAGGPFNEKETQYF.

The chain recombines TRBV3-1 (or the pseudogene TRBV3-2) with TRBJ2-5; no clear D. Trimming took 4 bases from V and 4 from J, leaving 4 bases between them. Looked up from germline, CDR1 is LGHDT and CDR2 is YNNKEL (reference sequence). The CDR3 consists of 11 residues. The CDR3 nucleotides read TGTGCCAGCAGCCCGGGAGAGACCCAGTACTTC. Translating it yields CASSPGETQYF.

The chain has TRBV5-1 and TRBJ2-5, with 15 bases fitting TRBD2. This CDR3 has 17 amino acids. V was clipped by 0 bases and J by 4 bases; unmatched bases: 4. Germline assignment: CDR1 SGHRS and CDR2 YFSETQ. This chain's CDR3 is CASSLAPGLAGGETQYF. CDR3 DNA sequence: TGCGCCAGCAGCTTGGCACCGGGACTAGCGGGGGGAGAGACCCAGTACTTC.

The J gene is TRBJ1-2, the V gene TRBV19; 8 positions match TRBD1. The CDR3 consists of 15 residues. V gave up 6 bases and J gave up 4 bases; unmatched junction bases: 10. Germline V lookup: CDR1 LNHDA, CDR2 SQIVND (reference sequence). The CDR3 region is CASSTPPTGVYGYTF. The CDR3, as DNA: TGTGCCAGTAGCACTCCGCCGACAGGGGTCTATGGCTACACCTTC. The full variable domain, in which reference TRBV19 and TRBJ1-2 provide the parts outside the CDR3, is DGGITQSPKYLFRKEGQNVTLSCEQNLNHDAMYWYRQDPGQGLRLIYYSQIVNDFQKGDIAEGYSVSREKKESFPLTVTSAQKNPTAFYLCASSTPPTGVYGYTFGSGTRLTVV.

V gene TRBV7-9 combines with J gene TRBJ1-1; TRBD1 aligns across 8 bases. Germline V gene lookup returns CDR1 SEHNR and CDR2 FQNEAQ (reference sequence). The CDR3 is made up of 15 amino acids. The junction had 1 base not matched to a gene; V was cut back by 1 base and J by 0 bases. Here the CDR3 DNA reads TGTGCCAGCAGCTTAGGGACAGGGATGAACACTGAAGCTTTCTTT. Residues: CASSLGTGMNTEAFF.

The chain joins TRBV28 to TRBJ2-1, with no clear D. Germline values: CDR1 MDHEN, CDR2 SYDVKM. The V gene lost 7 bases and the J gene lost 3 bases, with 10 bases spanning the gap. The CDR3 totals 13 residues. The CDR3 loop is CASTTGFYNEQFF. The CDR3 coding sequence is TGTGCCAGCACGACCGGGTTCTACAATGAGCAGTTCTTC.

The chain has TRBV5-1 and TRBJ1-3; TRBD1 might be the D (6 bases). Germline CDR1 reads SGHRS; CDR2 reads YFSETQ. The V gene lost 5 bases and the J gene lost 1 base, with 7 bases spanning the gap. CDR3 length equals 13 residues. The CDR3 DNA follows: TGCGCCAGCAGACAGGGTTCTGGAAACACCATATATTTT. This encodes CASRQGSGNTIYF. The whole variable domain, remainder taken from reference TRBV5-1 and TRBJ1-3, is KAGVTQTPRYLIKTRGQQVTLSCSPISGHRSVSWYQQTPGQGLQFLFEYFSETQRNKGNFPGRFSGRQFSNSRSEMNVSTLELGDSALYLCASRQGSGNTIYFGEGSWLTVV.

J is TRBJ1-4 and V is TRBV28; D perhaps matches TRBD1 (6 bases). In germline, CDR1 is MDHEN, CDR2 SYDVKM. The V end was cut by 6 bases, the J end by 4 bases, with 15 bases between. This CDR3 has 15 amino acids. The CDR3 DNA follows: TGTGCCAGCAGAAACACCGGGACATTTAATGAAAAACTGTTTTTT. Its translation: CASRNTGTFNEKLFF.

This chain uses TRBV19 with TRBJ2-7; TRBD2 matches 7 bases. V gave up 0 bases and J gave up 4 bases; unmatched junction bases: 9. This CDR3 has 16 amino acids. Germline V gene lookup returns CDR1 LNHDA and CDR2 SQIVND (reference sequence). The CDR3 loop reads CASSIEGGGGGYEQYF. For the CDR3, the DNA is TGTGCCAGTAGTATAGAAGGAGGCGGGGGAGGATACGAGCAGTACTTC.

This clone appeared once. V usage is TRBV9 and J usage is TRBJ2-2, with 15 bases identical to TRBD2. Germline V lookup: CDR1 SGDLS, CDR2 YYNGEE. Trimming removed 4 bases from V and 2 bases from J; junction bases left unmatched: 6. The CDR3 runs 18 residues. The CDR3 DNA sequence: TGTGCCAGCAGCCGGGGACTAGCGGGAGGAGTTAACACCGGGGAGCTGTTTTTT. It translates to CASSRGLAGGVNTGELFF.

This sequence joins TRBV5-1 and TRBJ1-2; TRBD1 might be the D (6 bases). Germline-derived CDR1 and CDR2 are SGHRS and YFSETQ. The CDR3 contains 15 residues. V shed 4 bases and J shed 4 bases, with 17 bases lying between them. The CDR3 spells CASSRGGPGVYGYTF. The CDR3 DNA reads TGCGCCAGCAGCCGGGGCGGTCCAGGGGTCTATGGCTACACCTTC. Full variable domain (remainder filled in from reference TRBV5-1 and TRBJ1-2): KAGVTQTPRYLIKTRGQQVTLSCSPISGHRSVSWYQQTPGQGLQFLFEYFSETQRNKGNFPGRFSGRQFSNSRSEMNVSTLELGDSALYLCASSRGGPGVYGYTFGSGTRLTVV.